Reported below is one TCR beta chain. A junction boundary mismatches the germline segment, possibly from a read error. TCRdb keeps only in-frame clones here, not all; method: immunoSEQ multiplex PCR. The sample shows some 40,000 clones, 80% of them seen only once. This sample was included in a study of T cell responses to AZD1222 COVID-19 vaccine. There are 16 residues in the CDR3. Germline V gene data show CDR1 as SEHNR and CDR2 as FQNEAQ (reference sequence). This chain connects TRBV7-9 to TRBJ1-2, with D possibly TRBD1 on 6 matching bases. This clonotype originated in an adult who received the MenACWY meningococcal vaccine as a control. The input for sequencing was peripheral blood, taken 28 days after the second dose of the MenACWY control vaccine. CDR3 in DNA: TGTGCCAGCAGTTTAGACCGACAGGTACGACGGGATGGCTACACCTTC. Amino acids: CASSLDRQVRRDGYTF.